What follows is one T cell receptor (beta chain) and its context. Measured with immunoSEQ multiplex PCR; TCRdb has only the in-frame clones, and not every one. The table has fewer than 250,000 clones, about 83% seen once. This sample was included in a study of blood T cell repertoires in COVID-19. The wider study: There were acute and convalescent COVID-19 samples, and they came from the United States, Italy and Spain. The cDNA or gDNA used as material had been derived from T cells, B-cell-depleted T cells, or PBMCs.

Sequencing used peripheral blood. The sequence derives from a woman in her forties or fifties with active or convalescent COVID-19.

The CDR3 nucleotides read TGTGCCAGTGGCAACATCCAGAACAGGGGCAAGCGCTCTGGGGCCAACGTCCTGACTTTC. It codes for CASGNIQNRGKRSGANVLTF. This chain uses TRBV19 with TRBJ2-6, with TRBD1 matching over 7 bases. The V gene's germline CDR1 is LNHDA and CDR2 SQIVND (reference sequence). CDR3 length equals 20 residues. Trimming removed 8 bases from V and 0 bases from J; junction bases left unmatched: 19. The whole variable domain, remainder taken from reference TRBV19 and TRBJ2-6, is DGGITQSPKYLFRKEGQNVTLSCEQNLNHDAMYWYRQDPGQGLRLIYYSQIVNDFQKGDIAEGYSVSREKKESFPLTVTSAQKNPTAFYLCASGNIQNRGKRSGANVLTFGAGSRLTVL.